Presented here are 11 T cell receptor beta chains from one specimen sequenced in a study of CD8+ T cells in alopecia areata. Investigators isolated RNA and reverse transcribed it into cDNA to act as the sequencing template. The method was immunoSEQ multiplex PCR; TCRdb's version includes in-frame clones alone and lacks a portion of them. Among 110,000 to 150,000 clones listed, about 60% were seen once. Material: CD4+ T cells sorted from blood, obtained at week 0. The source is a human donor with alopecia areata.

The chain has TRBV9 and TRBJ1-2; 8 positions agree with TRBD1. Per germline, CDR1 SGDLS and CDR2 YYNGEE. V dropped 6 bases and J dropped 5; count of bases not matched to a gene: 12. The CDR3 runs to 15 residues. CDR3 sequence reads: CASNGGPGQVYGYTF. The CDR3 DNA follows: TGTGCCAGCAACGGGGGGCCGGGACAGGTATATGGCTACACCTTC.

The rearrangement uses TRBV13 and TRBJ1-6; 8 bases are shared with TRBD1. V gave up 3 bases and J gave up 8 bases; unmatched junction bases: 3. Germline CDR1 reads PRHDT; CDR2 reads FYEKMQ (reference sequence). The CDR3 contains 14 residues. CDR3 coding DNA: TGTGCCAGCAGCTTTCTACAGGGGGATTCACCCCTCCACTTT. This sequence encodes CASSFLQGDSPLHF.

This chain uses TRBV7-3 with TRBJ1-1; D remains unclear. This CDR3 is built from 14 residues. CDR1 SGHTA and CDR2 FQGTGA come from the germline V gene. Trimming pared 5 bases from V and 2 bases from J, leaving 12 bases between. This chain's CDR3 is CASSPQTGNTEAFF. The CDR3 DNA reads as TGTGCCAGCAGCCCCCAGACGGGAAACACTGAAGCTTTCTTT.

The chain recombines TRBV25-1 with TRBJ2-5; D unclear. The CDR3 extends over 15 amino acids. Germline V gives CDR1 MGHDK, CDR2 SYGVNS. The V end was cut by 3 bases, the J end by 1 base, with 12 bases between. The CDR3 reads CASSDVSVSQETQYF. The CDR3 DNA reads as TGTGCCAGCAGTGATGTGTCCGTGAGCCAAGAGACCCAGTACTTC.

This clone was detected only a few times. The chain couples TRBV29-1 to TRBJ2-3; D is possibly TRBD2 (6 bases). In germline, CDR1 is SQVTM, CDR2 ANQGSEA. The CDR3 is 12 residues long. Trimming removed 6 bases from V and 7 bases from J, with 14 bases in between. In DNA form, the CDR3 reads TGCAGCGTAGAACTAGCTTCTAATACGCAGTATTTT. This encodes CSVELASNTQYF.

The chain employs TRBV9 and TRBJ2-1; D remains ambiguous. V lost 0 bases and J 6 bases, leaving 4 bases between the germline ends. CDR3 size: 12 residues. The V gene's germline CDR1 is SGDLS and CDR2 YYNGEE. CDR3 DNA: TGTGCCAGCAGCGTAGATCTCAATGAGCAGTTCTTC. It codes for CASSVDLNEQFF.

The chain couples TRBV2 to TRBJ2-1, with 7 bases identical to TRBD1. In germline, CDR1 is SNHLY, CDR2 FYNNEI. After removal of 5 bases from V and 0 bases from J, the junction contained 7 bases not matched to a gene. The CDR3 length is 16 residues. In DNA, the CDR3 is TGTGCCAGCAGTCGAAGACAGGGTAGCTCCTACAATGAGCAGTTCTTC. It yields the protein CASSRRQGSSYNEQFF.

The chain recombines TRBV29-1 with TRBJ1-5, with TRBD1 matching over 7 bases. CDR1 and CDR2 (germline): SQVTM, ANQGSEA. V lost 5 bases and J lost 3; bases outside the gene matches: 4. The CDR3 is made up of 13 amino acids. The CDR3 sequence: CSVQGQPNQPQHF. The CDR3 DNA reads TGCAGCGTTCAGGGACAGCCCAATCAGCCCCAGCATTTT.

The chain couples TRBV4-1 to TRBJ2-5; weak D call: TRBD2 (5 bases). Trimming removed 4 bases at V and 2 bases at J, with 11 bases between. CDR3 length equals 14 residues. Germline CDR1 reads MGHRA; CDR2 reads YSYEKL. This CDR3 is CASSLPRGQETQYF. CDR3 DNA: TGCGCCAGCAGCCTCCCACGGGGTCAAGAGACCCAGTACTTC.

The chain is built from TRBV10-3 and TRBJ2-7, with 8 bases that match TRBD1. The germline gives CDR1 ENHRY, CDR2 SYGVKD. CDR3 length: 13 amino acids. Unmatched junction bases numbered 4, after V lost 6 bases and J lost 3 bases. CDR3 in DNA: TGTGCCATCAGCAGACAGGGGAACTACGAGCAGTACTTC. It is translated as CAISRQGNYEQYF.

CDR3 amino acids: CASSLVRGDEQFF. The CDR3 nucleotides are TGTGCCAGCAGCTTGGTCAGGGGCGATGAGCAGTTCTTC. The chain joins TRBV5-4 to TRBJ2-1; TRBD1 might be the D (6 bases). Germline values: CDR1 SGHNT, CDR2 YYREEE (reference sequence). The CDR3 length is 13 residues. Trimming removed 0 bases at V and 8 bases at J, with 9 bases between.